Listed here are 5 T cell receptor beta chains from one sample, sequenced in a study of blood T cell repertoires in COVID-19. Here immunoSEQ multiplex PCR was the method, and the copy in TCRdb shows in-frame clones only, minus some. The data show about 250,000 clones, over 80% seen once. Sequencing used peripheral blood. These receptors were collected from a woman in her sixties or seventies with active or convalescent COVID-19.

The chain links TRBV3-1 (or the pseudogene TRBV3-2) to TRBJ2-5; no reliable D call. CDR3 length: 13 amino acids. V was clipped by 4 bases and J by 1 base, with 7 bases between them. Germline lookup yields CDR1 LGHDT and CDR2 YNNKEL (reference sequence). CDR3 region: CASSPPGQETQYF. CDR3 coding DNA: TGTGCCAGCAGCCCCCCCGGCCAAGAGACCCAGTACTTC.

The V gene is TRBV5-5, the J gene TRBJ2-1; maybe TRBD1 (5 bases). This CDR3 has 13 amino acids. With 6 bases removed from V and 5 bases from J, the gap between germline ends came to 12 bases. The germline CDR1 and CDR2 sequences are SGHKS and YYEKEE (reference sequence). The CDR3 coding sequence is TGTGCCAGCACACAGGTTTGGGACAATGAGCAGTTCTTC. Its translation is CASTQVWDNEQFF.

The rearrangement links TRBV4-1 to TRBJ2-2, with 7 bases lining up with TRBD2. CDR3 length: 19 residues. Germline CDR1 is MGHRA and CDR2 is YSYEKL. The junction had 13 bases not matched to a gene; V was cut back by 1 base and J by 2 bases. The CDR3 nucleotides read TGCGCCAGCAGCCAAGCGGTTCAGGGCGGGGGTGCAAACACCGGGGAGCTGTTTTTT. It is translated as CASSQAVQGGGANTGELFF.

The gene calls are TRBV5-6 and TRBJ2-7; 12 positions agree with TRBD1. J gave up 4 bases and V 0 bases, and 5 bases lay outside the gene matches. The germline V gene has CDR1 SGHDT and CDR2 YYEEEE. This CDR3 has 16 residues. CDR3 region: CASSLAGTGGLYEQYF. For the CDR3, the DNA is TGTGCCAGCAGCTTGGCGGGGACAGGGGGCCTTTACGAGCAGTACTTC. The full variable domain, with the rest looked up from reference TRBV5-6 and TRBJ2-7, is DAGVTQSPTHLIKTRGQQVTLRCSPKSGHDTVSWYQQALGQGPQFIFQYYEEEERQRGNFPDRFSGHQFPNYSSELNVNALLLGDSALYLCASSLAGTGGLYEQYFGPGTRLTVT.

This chain connects TRBV5-1 to TRBJ1-2, with D maybe TRBD1 (6 bases). The germline V gene encodes CDR1 SGHRS and CDR2 YFSETQ. The CDR3 contains 13 residues. V was trimmed by 4 bases and J by 6 bases, leaving 13 bases between them. DNA for the CDR3: TGCGCCAGCAGCAGAACAGGGTACGATGGCTACACCTTC. Residues: CASSRTGYDGYTF.